This T cell receptor (beta chain) came from a study of T cell changes during pregnancy in multiple sclerosis. Germline V gene data show CDR1 as SGHDT and CDR2 as YYEEEE. V gave up 3 bases and J gave up 7 bases; unmatched junction bases: 6. CDR3 size: 13 residues. The table lists this clone with a few counts. TCRdb's table, derived via immunoSEQ multiplex PCR, lists solely in-frame clones and lacks some. In the table there are some 60,000 clones, 80% to 95% of which are singletons. The starting material was peripheral blood, obtained in the third trimester of pregnancy. The chain combines TRBV5-6 with TRBJ1-1; 7 nucleotides line up with TRBD1. The receptor was isolated from a female donor in good health, enrolled as a control in a pregnancy study. In nucleotides, the CDR3 is TGTGCCAGCAGCTCTTTGACAGGGTTTGAAGCTTTCTTT. Residues: CASSSLTGFEAFF. The full variable domain, in which reference TRBV5-6 and TRBJ1-1 provide the parts outside the CDR3, is DAGVTQSPTHLIKTRGQQVTLRCSPKSGHDTVSWYQQALGQGPQFIFQYYEEEERQRGNFPDRFSGHQFPNYSSELNVNALLLGDSALYLCASSSLTGFEAFFGQGTRLTVV.